This T cell receptor beta chain is drawn from a study of blood T cells in healthy people across ages. Whole-study results and caveats: Fewer expanded clones and more diversity marked long-lived versus aged donors.

A second PCR of roughly 7 to 11 cycles used a sample-barcoded 5' primer and a J-beta primer mix. Template switching added a 12-random-nucleotide identifier to every cDNA molecule. MiXCR was run by TCRdb on the 5' RACE reads, yielding one entry per CDR3 protein. Altogether some 760,000 distinct CDR3 sequences are present, 25% being singletons, with the ten largest covering 9.4%. CDR1 is KGHSH and CDR2 is LQKENI in the germline V gene. There are 12 residues in the CDR3. The V end lost 4 bases, the J end lost 10 bases, and 11 bases lay between the germline ends. About this clonotype itself: Its antigen is still unknown.

Another study also made use of these data, one on T cells of mothers and their children.

J is TRBJ2-1 and V is TRBV18; the D gene is possibly TRBD1 (6 bases). The TCR sequence derives from a boy aged 5-17 years in good health. The sample taken for sequencing was blood. CDR3 sequence: CASSLQGPEQFF. In nucleotides, the CDR3 is TGTGCCAGCTCACTGCAGGGGCCCGAGCAGTTCTTC.